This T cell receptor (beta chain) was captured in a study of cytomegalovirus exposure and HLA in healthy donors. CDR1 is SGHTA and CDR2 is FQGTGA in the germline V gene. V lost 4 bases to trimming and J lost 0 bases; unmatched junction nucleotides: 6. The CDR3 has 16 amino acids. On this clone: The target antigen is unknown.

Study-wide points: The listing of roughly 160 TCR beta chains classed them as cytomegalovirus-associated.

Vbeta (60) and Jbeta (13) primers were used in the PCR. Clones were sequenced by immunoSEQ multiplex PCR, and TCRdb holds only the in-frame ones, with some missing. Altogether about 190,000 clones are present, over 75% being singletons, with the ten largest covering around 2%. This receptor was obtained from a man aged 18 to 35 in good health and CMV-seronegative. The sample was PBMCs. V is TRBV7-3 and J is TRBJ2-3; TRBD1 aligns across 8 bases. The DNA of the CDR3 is TGTGCCAGCAGCTCCCAGGGGGCGCATAGCACAGATACGCAGTATTTT. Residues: CASSSQGAHSTDTQYF.